The 11 T cell receptor beta chains presented below share a single source sample, sequenced in a study of blood T cell repertoires in COVID-19. Here immunoSEQ multiplex PCR was the method, and the copy in TCRdb shows in-frame clones only, minus some. This repertoire shows about 170,000 clones, 79% found once; its top ten account for 15% to 20%. Source material: PBMCs or T cells enriched from blood (not recorded which). These receptors all come from a woman aged 65 to 85 in a cohort exposed to, infected with or recovered from COVID-19 (not recorded which).

The V gene is TRBV29-1, the J gene TRBJ2-1, with 9 bases identical to TRBD1. Trimming took 8 bases from V and 7 from J; bases not matched to a gene: 9. The germline V gene has CDR1 SQVTM and CDR2 ANQGSEA. This CDR3 has 13 amino acids. The CDR3 loop reads CSKTGGLVNEQFF. In DNA, the CDR3 is TGCAGCAAAACAGGGGGCTTAGTAAATGAGCAGTTCTTC.

The chain joins TRBV5-5 to TRBJ2-1, with 16 bases aligning to TRBD2. V trimming: 4 bases; J trimming: 0 bases; junction bases outside the gene matches: 10. Germline CDR1 is SGHKS and CDR2 is YYEKEE (reference sequence). The CDR3 covers 20 residues. In DNA, the CDR3 is TGTGCCAGCAGCGGGGGGGGGACTAGCGGGAGGGTCCGCTCCTACAATGAGCAGTTCTTC. This encodes CASSGGGTSGRVRSYNEQFF. Based on the CDR3 plus reference TRBV5-5 and TRBJ2-1, the full variable domain is DAGVTQSPTHLIKTRGQQVTLRCSPISGHKSVSWYQQVLGQGPQFIFQYYEKEERGRGNFPDRFSARQFPNYSSELNVNALLLGDSALYLCASSGGGTSGRVRSYNEQFFGPGTRLTVL.

This clone was counted a few times. This chain connects TRBV28 to TRBJ2-5; the match to TRBD1 covers 9 bases. Trimming at V came to 2 bases and at J to 5 bases, leaving 6 bases not matched to a gene. The CDR3 sequence is 15 residues long. Germline-derived CDR1 and CDR2 are MDHEN and SYDVKM. CDR3 amino acids: CASSLAGTGRETQYF. The DNA of the CDR3 is TGTGCCAGCAGTTTAGCGGGGACAGGGAGGGAGACCCAGTACTTC.

On this clone: The identical CDR3 is also encoded by other nucleotide sequences in the sample. The gene calls are TRBV25-1 and TRBJ2-2, with 8 bases that match TRBD1. The length of the CDR3 is 15 residues. The V gene end was trimmed by 7 bases and the J gene end by 1 base; junction bases not matched to a gene: 5. The V gene's germline CDR1 is MGHDK and CDR2 SYGVNS. The CDR3 sequence: CASTGTGVNTGELFF. As DNA, the CDR3 is TGTGCCAGCACTGGGACAGGAGTGAACACCGGGGAGCTGTTTTTT.

This clone was observed at least ten times. J is TRBJ2-1 and V is TRBV28, with D maybe TRBD2 (6 bases). The CDR3 runs to 15 residues. Looked up from germline, CDR1 is MDHEN and CDR2 is SYDVKM. With 2 bases removed from V and 7 bases from J, the gap between germline ends came to 15 bases. This CDR3 is CASSLPLAVRNEQFF. The CDR3 nucleotides read TGTGCCAGCAGTTTACCCTTAGCGGTTAGAAATGAGCAGTTCTTC.

This clone was seen repeatedly, ten times or more. This rearrangement joins TRBV6-1 to TRBJ1-6; possible D gene TRBD1, 6 bases. With 2 bases removed from V and 8 bases from J, the gap between germline ends came to 7 bases. CDR3 length: 13 residues. From germline, CDR1 is MNHNS and CDR2 SASEGT. The CDR3 nucleotides are TGTGCCAGCAGTGAACAGGGGCATTCACCCCTCCACTTT. It encodes CASSEQGHSPLHF.

The chain couples TRBV25-1 to TRBJ1-2, with D perhaps TRBD1 (6 bases). From germline, CDR1 is MGHDK and CDR2 SYGVNS. The CDR3 extends over 14 amino acids. V was shortened by 6 bases and J by 6 bases, with 17 bases between the two germline ends. As DNA, the CDR3 is TGTGCCAGCAGCCGGACAGAGTGGAGTGATGGCTACACCTTC. Its translation: CASSRTEWSDGYTF.

A single count supports this clone. The genes are TRBV3-1 (or the pseudogene TRBV3-2) and TRBJ2-2; 14 bases are shared with TRBD2. The length of the CDR3 is 15 residues. Per the germline V gene, CDR1 is LGHDT and CDR2 is YNNKEL (reference sequence). With 7 bases clipped from V and 10 bases from J, the junction kept 8 bases outside the gene matches. CDR3 amino acids: CASTRLAGGGVELFF. CDR3 bases: TGTGCCAGCACCCGACTAGCGGGAGGGGGAGTGGAGCTGTTTTTT.

The CDR3 here is CASSHRDRGNTIYF. The DNA for the CDR3 is TGTGCCAGCAGCCACCGGGACAGGGGAAACACCATATATTTT. This chain uses TRBV28 with TRBJ1-3, with 8 nucleotides matching TRBD1. There are 14 residues in the CDR3. The ends lost 6 bases at V and 4 bases at J; junction bases unmatched: 5. Looked up from germline, CDR1 is MDHEN and CDR2 is SYDVKM. The variable domain in full, completed from reference TRBV28 and TRBJ1-3, reads DVKVTQSSRYLVKRTGEKVFLECVQDMDHENMFWYRQDPGLGLRLIYFSYDVKMKEKGDIPEGYSVSREKKERFSLILESASTNQTSMYLCASSHRDRGNTIYFGEGSWLTVV.

The chain uses TRBV5-1 and TRBJ2-5; D is unclear. This CDR3 comprises 12 residues. The V and J ends lost 4 bases and 2 bases respectively, with 6 bases between them. Germline loops: CDR1 SGHRS, CDR2 YFSETQ. The CDR3 spells CASSRTQETQYF. In DNA form, the CDR3 reads TGCGCCAGCAGCCGCACACAAGAGACCCAGTACTTC.

J is TRBJ1-6 and V is TRBV27, with D possibly matching TRBD1 (5 bases). V gave up 5 bases and J gave up 1 base, with 12 bases separating them. CDR3 length: 16 amino acids. Germline values: CDR1 MNHEY, CDR2 SMNVEV (reference sequence). This chain's CDR3 is CASSTLQGSYNSPLHF. CDR3 DNA: TGTGCCAGCAGTACGCTGCAGGGTTCCTATAATTCACCCCTCCACTTT.